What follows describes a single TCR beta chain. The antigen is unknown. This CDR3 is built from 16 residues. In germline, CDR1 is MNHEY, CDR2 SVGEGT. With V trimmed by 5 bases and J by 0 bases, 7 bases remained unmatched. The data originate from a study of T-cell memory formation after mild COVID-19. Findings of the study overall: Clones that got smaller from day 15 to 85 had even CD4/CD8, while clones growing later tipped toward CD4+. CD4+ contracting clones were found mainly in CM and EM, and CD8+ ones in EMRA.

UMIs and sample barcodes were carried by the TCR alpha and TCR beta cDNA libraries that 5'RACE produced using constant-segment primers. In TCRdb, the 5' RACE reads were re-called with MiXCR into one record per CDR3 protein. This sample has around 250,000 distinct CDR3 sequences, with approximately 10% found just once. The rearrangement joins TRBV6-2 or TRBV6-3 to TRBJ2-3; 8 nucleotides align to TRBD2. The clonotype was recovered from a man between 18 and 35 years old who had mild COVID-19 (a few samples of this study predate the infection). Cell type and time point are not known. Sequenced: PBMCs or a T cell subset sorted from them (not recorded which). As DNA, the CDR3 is TGTGCCAGCAGTAACCTAGCGGGCGATAGCACAGATACGCAGTATTTT. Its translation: CASSNLAGDSTDTQYF.